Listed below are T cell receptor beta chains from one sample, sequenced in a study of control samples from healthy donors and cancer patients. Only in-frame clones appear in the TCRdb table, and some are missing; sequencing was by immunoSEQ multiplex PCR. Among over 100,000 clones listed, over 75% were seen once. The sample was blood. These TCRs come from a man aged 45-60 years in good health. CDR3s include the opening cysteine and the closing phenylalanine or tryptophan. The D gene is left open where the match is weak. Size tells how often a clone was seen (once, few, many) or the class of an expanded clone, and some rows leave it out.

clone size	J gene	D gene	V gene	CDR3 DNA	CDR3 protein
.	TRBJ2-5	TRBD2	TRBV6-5	TGTGCCAGTAGCGGGGGGGTTGAGGAGACCCAGTACTTC	CASSGGVEETQYF
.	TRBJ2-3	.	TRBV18	TGTGCCAGCTCACCACCGGGAGGTCTGACAGATACGCAGTATTTT	CASSPPGGLTDTQYF
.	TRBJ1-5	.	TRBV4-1	TGCGCCAGCAGCTACCTCCCAAGCGGAAATCAGCCCCAGCATTTT	CASSYLPSGNQPQHF
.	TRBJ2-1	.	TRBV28	TGTGCCAGCAGTTTGAGGGGCTCCTACAATGAGCAGTTCTTC	CASSLRGSYNEQFF
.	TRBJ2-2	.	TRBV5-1	TGCGCCAGCAGCTTGAGGGCTAGCCGACCCCCGAACACCGGGGAGCTGTTTTTT	CASSLRASRPPNTGELFF
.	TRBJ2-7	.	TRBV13	TGTGCCAGCAGCATCAGGGACCGACGGGCCGAGCAGTACTTC	CASSIRDRRAEQYF
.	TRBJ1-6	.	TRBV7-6	TGTGCCAGCAGCCCAACGACAGGACGTAATTCACCCCTCCACTTT	CASSPTTGRNSPLHF
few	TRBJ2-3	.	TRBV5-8	TGTGCCAGCAGCTTGCGCCAAACACGCACAGATACGCAGTATTTT	CASSLRQTRTDTQYF
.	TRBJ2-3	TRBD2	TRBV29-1	TGCAGCGTTGTTTGGGCGAGTATGTGGGGGGGTAGCACAGATACGCAGTATTTT	CSVVWASMWGGSTDTQYF
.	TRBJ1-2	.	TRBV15	TGTGCCACCAGCAGAGATCCCGATGTTATGGACTGGAATGGCTACACCTTC	CATSRDPDVMDWNGYTF
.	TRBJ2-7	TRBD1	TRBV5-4	TGTGCCAGCAGCCGTACCGGGACAGGGGCGCACGAGCAGTACTTC	CASSRTGTGAHEQYF
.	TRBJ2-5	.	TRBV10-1	TGCGCCAGCAGTGAGGAGTTGCGAGAGACCCAGTACTTC	CASSEELRETQYF
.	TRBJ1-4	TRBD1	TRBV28	TGTGCCAGCAGTTTAAGCCCGGGACAGCCTAATGAAAAACTGTTTTTT	CASSLSPGQPNEKLFF
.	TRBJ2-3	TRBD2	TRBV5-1	TGCGCCAGCAGCTTGGGCCTAGCGGGGGGTGGCACAGATACGCAGTATTTT	CASSLGLAGGGTDTQYF
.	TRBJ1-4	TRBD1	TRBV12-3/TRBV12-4	TGTGCCAGCAGTTTATTGTCAGGGGGGAAACTGTTTTTT	CASSLLSGGKLFF
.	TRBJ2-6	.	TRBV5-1	TGCGCCAGCAGTCGCGACTCTGGGGCCAACGTCCTGACTTTC	CASSRDSGANVLTF
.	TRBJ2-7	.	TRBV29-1	TGCAGCGTTGGGCAGCGATTATCCTACGAGCAGTACTTC	CSVGQRLSYEQYF
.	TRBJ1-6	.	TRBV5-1	TGCGCCAGCAGCTTAGTAGGGGGTAGCTCCTATAATTCACCCCTCCACTTT	CASSLVGGSSYNSPLHF
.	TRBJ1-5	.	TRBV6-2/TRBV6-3	TGTGCCAGCAGCCCCAGACGGGGGGATCAGCCCCAGCATTTT	CASSPRRGDQPQHF